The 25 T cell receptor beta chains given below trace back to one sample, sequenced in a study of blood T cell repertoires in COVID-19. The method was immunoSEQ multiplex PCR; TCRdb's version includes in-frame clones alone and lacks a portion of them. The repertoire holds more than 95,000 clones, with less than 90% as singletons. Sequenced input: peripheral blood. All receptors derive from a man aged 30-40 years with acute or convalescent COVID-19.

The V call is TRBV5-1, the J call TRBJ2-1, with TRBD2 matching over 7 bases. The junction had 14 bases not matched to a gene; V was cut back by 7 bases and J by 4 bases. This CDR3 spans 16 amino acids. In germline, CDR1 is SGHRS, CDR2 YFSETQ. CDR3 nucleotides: TGCGCCAGCTCAACCGGGACTACCCTCGAATACAATGAGCAGTTCTTC. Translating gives CASSTGTTLEYNEQFF.

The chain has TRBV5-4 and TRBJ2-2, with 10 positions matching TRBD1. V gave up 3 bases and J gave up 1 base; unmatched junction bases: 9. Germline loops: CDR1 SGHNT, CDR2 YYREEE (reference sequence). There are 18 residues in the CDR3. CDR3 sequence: CASSSLGTGVLNTGELFF. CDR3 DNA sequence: TGTGCCAGCAGCTCCCTAGGGACAGGGGTTTTGAACACCGGGGAGCTGTTTTTT.

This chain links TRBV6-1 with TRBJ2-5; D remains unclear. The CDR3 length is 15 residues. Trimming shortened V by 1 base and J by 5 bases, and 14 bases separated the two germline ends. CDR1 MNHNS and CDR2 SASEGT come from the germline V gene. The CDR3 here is CASSEVWSSLETQYF. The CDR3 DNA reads TGTGCCAGCAGTGAAGTCTGGTCTAGTTTGGAGACCCAGTACTTC.

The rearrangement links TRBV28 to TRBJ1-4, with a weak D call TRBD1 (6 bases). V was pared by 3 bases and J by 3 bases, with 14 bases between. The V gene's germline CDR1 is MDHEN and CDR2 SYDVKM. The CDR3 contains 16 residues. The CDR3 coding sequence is TGTGCCAGCAGTTTTGGAGGGGGGAGGGCTAATGAAAAACTGTTTTTT. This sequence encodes CASSFGGGRANEKLFF.

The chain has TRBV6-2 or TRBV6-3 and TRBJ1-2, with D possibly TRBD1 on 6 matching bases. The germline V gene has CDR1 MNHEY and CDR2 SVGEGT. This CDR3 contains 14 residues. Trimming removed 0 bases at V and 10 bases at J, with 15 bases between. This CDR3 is CASSYSTRGADYTF. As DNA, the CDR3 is TGTGCCAGCAGTTACTCGACACGGGGGGCTGACTACACCTTC.

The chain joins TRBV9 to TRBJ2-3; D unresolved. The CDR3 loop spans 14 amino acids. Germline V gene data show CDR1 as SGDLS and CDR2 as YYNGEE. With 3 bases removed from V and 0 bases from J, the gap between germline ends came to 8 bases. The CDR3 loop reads CASSGRLSTDTQYF. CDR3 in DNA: TGTGCCAGCAGCGGGAGACTGAGCACAGATACGCAGTATTTT.

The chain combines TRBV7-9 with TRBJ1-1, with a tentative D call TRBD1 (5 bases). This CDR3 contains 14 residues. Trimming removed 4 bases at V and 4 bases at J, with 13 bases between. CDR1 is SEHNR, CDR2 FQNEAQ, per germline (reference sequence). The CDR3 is CASSYWGYGTEAFF. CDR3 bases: TGTGCCAGCAGCTATTGGGGCTACGGCACTGAAGCTTTCTTT.

The DNA of the CDR3 is TGTGCCAGCAGCCAAGAGGGACAGGGTTGGACTAGCGGGGGAAGCTCCTACAATGAGCAGTTCTTC. Translating gives CASSQEGQGWTSGGSSYNEQFF. The chain employs TRBV4-2 and TRBJ2-1; 13 bases are a match to TRBD2. Germline assignment: CDR1 LGHNA and CDR2 YNFKEQ. This CDR3 has 22 amino acids. Trimming cost V 0 bases and J 0 bases; bases outside gene matches: 14.

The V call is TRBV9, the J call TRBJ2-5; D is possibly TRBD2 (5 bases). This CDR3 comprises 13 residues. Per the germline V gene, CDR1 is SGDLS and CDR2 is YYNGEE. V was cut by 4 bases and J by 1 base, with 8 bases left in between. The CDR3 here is CASSLSGQETQYF. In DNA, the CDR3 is TGTGCCAGCAGCTTGAGCGGCCAAGAGACCCAGTACTTC.

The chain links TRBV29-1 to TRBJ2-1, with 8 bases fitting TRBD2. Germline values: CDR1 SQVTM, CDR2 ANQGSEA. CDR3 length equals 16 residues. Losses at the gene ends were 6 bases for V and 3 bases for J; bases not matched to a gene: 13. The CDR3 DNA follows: TGCAGCGTGACGGGGGTGGCGGGAGGTGGCTACAATGAGCAGTTCTTC. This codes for CSVTGVAGGGYNEQFF.

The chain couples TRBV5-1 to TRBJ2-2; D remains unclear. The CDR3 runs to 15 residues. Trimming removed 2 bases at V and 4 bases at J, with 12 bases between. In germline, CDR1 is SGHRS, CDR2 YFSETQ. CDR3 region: CASSLNVQLTGELFF. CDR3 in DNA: TGCGCCAGCAGCTTAAATGTCCAACTCACCGGGGAGCTGTTTTTT.

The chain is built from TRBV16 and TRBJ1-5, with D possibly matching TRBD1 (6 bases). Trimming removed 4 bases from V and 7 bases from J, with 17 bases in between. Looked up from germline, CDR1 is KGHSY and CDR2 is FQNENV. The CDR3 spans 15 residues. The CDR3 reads CASSPTAGAGQPQHF. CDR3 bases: TGTGCCAGCAGCCCCACGGCGGGGGCAGGCCAGCCCCAGCATTTT.

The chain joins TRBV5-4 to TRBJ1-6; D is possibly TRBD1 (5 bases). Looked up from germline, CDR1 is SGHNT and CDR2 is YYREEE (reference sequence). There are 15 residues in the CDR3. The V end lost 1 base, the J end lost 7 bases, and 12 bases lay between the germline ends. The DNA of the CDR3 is TGTGCCAGCAGCTTGTATCTGGGGCCGAATTCACCCCTCCACTTT. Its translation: CASSLYLGPNSPLHF.

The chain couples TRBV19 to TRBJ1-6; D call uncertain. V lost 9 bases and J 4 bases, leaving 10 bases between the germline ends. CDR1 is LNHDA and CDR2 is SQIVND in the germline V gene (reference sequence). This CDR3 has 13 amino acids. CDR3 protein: CASQTEYNSPLHF. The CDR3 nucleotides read TGTGCCAGCCAAACAGAGTATAATTCACCCCTCCACTTT.

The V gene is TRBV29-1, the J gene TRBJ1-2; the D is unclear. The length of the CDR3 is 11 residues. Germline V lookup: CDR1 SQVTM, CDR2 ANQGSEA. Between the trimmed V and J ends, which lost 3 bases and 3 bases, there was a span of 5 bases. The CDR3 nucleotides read TGCAGCGTTGATCTAGACTATGGCTACACCTTC. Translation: CSVDLDYGYTF.

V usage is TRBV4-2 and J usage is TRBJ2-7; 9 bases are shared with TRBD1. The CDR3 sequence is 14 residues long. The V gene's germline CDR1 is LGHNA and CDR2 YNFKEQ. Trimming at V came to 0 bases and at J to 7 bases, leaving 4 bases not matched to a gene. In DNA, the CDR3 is TGTGCCAGCAGCCAAGAACAGGGGGCAGGAGAGCAGTACTTC. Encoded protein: CASSQEQGAGEQYF.

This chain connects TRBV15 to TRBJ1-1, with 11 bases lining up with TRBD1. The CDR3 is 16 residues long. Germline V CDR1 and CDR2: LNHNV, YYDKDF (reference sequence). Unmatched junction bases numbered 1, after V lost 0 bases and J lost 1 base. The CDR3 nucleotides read TGTGCCACCAGCAGAGAGGACAGGGGGCGGAACACTGAAGCTTTCTTT. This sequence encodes CATSREDRGRNTEAFF.

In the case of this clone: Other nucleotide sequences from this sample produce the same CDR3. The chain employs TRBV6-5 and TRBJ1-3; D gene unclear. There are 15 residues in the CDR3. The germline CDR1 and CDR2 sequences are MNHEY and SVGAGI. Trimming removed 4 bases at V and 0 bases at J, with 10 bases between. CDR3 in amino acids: CASSSAASSGNTIYF. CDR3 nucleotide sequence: TGTGCCAGCAGTTCTGCAGCGAGCTCTGGAAACACCATATATTTT.

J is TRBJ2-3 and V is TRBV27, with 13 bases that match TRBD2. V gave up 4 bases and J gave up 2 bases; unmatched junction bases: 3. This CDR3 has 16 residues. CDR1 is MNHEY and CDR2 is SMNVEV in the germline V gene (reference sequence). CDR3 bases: TGTGCCAGCAGTTCGGGACTAGCGGGAAACACAGATACGCAGTATTTT. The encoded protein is CASSSGLAGNTDTQYF.

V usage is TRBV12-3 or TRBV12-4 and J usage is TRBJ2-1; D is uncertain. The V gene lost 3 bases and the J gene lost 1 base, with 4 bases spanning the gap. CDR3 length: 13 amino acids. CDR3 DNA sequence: TGTGCCAGCAGTTTTCGTTCCTACAATGAGCAGTTCTTC. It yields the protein CASSFRSYNEQFF.

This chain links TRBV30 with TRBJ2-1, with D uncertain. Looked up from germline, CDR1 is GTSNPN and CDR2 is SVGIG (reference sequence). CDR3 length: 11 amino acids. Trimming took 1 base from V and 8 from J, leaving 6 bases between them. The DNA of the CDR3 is TGTGCCTGGAGTGGTTCTTATGAGCAGTTCTTC. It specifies CAWSGSYEQFF.

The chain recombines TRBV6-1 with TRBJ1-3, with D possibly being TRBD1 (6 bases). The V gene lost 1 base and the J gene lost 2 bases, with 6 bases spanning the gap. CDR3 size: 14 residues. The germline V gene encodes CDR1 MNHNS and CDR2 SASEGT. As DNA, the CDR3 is TGTGCCAGCAGTGAAGGACAGGCTGGAAACACCATATATTTT. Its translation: CASSEGQAGNTIYF.

This CDR3 is CASSLSDRTKETQYF. In nucleotides, the CDR3 is TGCGCCAGCAGCTTGTCGGACAGGACAAAGGAGACCCAGTACTTC. V gene TRBV5-1 combines with J gene TRBJ2-5; 7 bases fit TRBD1. This CDR3 region has 15 residues. J lost 5 bases, V lost 1 base, and 8 bases had no gene match. The germline V gene has CDR1 SGHRS and CDR2 YFSETQ.

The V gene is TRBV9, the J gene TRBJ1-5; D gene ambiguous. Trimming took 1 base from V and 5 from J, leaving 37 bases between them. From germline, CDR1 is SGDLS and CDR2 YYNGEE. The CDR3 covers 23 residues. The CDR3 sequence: CASSVLGRTEPFSGPRSYQPQHF. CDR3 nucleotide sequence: TGTGCCAGCAGCGTACTCGGAAGGACGGAGCCATTCAGCGGGCCGCGTTCGTATCAGCCCCAGCATTTT.

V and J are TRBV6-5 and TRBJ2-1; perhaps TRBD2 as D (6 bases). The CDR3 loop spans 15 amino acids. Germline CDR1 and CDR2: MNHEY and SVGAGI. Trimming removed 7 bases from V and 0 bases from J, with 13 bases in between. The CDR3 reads CASNLGLSSYNEQFF. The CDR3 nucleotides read TGTGCCAGCAACCTGGGACTTAGCTCCTACAATGAGCAGTTCTTC.